This T cell receptor (beta chain) was identified in a study of CD8 T cells in ankylosing spondylitis. Study observations and caveats: Peripheral blood samples showed relatively rare disease-linked clones, and these clones were CD8+. Made up of eight highly homologous variants, a TCR beta motif appeared characteristic of ankylosing spondylitis blood. Within matched ankylosing spondylitis synovial fluid, disease-linked clones were reportedly significantly enriched.

V was shortened by 8 bases and J by 4 bases, with 21 bases between the two germline ends. There are 16 residues in the CDR3. Germline lookup yields CDR1 MDHEN and CDR2 SYDVKM. Molecular-barcoded quantitative 5'-RACE produced these TCR beta libraries. TCRdb independently ran MiXCR on the 5' RACE reads; one entry per CDR3 protein. The data hold about 540,000 distinct CDR3 sequences, with about 12% observed a single time. Of note for this clonotype: As yet, its antigen is unknown.

What was sequenced was blood, either unsorted or a sorted T cell fraction (not recorded which). This clonotype was sampled from a male donor with ankylosing spondylitis. This rearrangement joins TRBV28 to TRBJ2-1; the D gene is possibly TRBD1 (5 bases). CDR3: CASLSRGAGSYNEQFF. The CDR3 nucleotides read TGTGCCAGCCTCTCTAGGGGTGCCGGCAGTTACAATGAGCAGTTCTTC.